One sample yielded the 16 T cell receptor beta chains listed below, sequenced in a study of CD8 T cells in Susac syndrome. Reverse transcription of about 0.45 to 1 ug RNA was carried out with random hexamers. TCRdb fed the immunoSEQ multiplex PCR reads into MiXCR, producing one record per CDR3 protein. The table records roughly 86,000 distinct CDR3 sequences, 95% to 97% of them present only once. The sample was CD8+ T cells from PBMCs. The receptors were gathered from a human donor with Susac syndrome.

This chain uses TRBV30 with TRBJ1-1; a weak D match, TRBD1 (6 bases). The ends were cut back, 5 bases at V and 6 bases at J, with 13 bases in the middle. Germline V gene data show CDR1 as GTSNPN and CDR2 as SVGIG (reference sequence). This CDR3 has 12 residues. CDR3 coding DNA: TGTGCCTGGTTCGGACAGCTCTCTGAAGCTTTCTTT. Its protein product is CAWFGQLSEAFF.

J is TRBJ1-5 and V is TRBV29-1; D is perhaps TRBD1 (5 bases). CDR1 is SQVTM, CDR2 ANQGSEA, per germline. This CDR3 has 10 residues. The CDR3 region has the DNA TGCAGACAGGGCAATCAGCCCCAGCATTTT. The encoded protein is CRQGNQPQHF. The full variable domain, with the rest looked up from reference TRBV29-1 and TRBJ1-5, is SAVISQKPSRDICQRGTSLTIQCQVDSQVTMMFWYRQQPGQSLTLIATANQGSEATYESGFVIDKFPISRPNLTFSTLTVSNMSPEDSSIYLCRQGNQPQHFGDGTRLSIL.

V is TRBV7-2 and J is TRBJ2-7; tentative D call: TRBD1 (5 bases). CDR1 SGHTA and CDR2 FQGNSA come from the germline V gene. Between the trimmed V and J ends, which lost 6 bases and 1 base, there was a span of 13 bases. CDR3 length: 14 amino acids. CDR3 DNA: TGTGCCAGCAGTCGACAGTCTAGGTCCTACGAGCAGTACTTC. Its protein product is CASSRQSRSYEQYF.

This rearrangement joins TRBV6-2 or TRBV6-3 to TRBJ2-5, with D perhaps matching TRBD2 (7 bases). The V end lost 5 bases, the J end lost 9 bases, and 16 bases lay between the germline ends. From germline, CDR1 is MNHEY and CDR2 SVGEGT. This CDR3 is 13 amino acids long. CDR3 DNA sequence: TGTGCCAGCAGTCTTCTGAGGGAGGGGGCCCAGTACTTC. This translates into CASSLLREGAQYF.

The rearrangement uses TRBV3-1 and TRBJ2-7; no reliable D call. Germline CDR1 is LGHDT and CDR2 is YNNKEL (reference sequence). This CDR3 comprises 16 residues. V shed 1 base and J shed 1 base, with 14 bases lying between them. The CDR3 region is CASSQVVGRLSYEQYF. The CDR3 nucleotides are TGTGCCAGCAGCCAAGTGGTTGGCAGGTTATCCTACGAGCAGTACTTC.

This chain connects TRBV2 to TRBJ2-7, with D possibly TRBD1 on 5 matching bases. Germline CDR1 and CDR2: SNHLY and FYNNEI. The CDR3 runs to 11 residues. The V gene lost 5 bases and the J gene lost 6 bases, with 8 bases spanning the gap. The chain's CDR3 is CASSRGGEQYF. CDR3 bases: TGTGCCAGCAGTAGGGGTGGCGAGCAGTACTTC.

The chain is built from TRBV30 and TRBJ1-5; 8 bases are a match to TRBD1. The V gene's germline CDR1 is GTSNPN and CDR2 SVGIG (reference sequence). V lost 4 bases to trimming and J lost 2 bases; unmatched junction nucleotides: 1. The CDR3 extends over 13 amino acids. DNA for the CDR3: TGTGCCTGGAAACAGGGGGGCAATCAGCCCCAGCATTTT. It yields the protein CAWKQGGNQPQHF.

The V and J genes are TRBV7-9 and TRBJ1-5; 10 bases agree with TRBD1. Germline-derived CDR1 and CDR2 are SEHNR and FQNEAQ (reference sequence). This CDR3 has 14 residues. Trimming at V came to 5 bases and at J to 7 bases, leaving 5 bases not matched to a gene. The CDR3 region has the DNA TGTGCCAGCAGCAGTGGACAGGGGGAGCAGCCCCAGCATTTT. As protein: CASSSGQGEQPQHF.

The rearrangement joins TRBV28 to TRBJ2-7; D call uncertain. The CDR3 covers 12 residues. Germline V gene lookup returns CDR1 MDHEN and CDR2 SYDVKM. The V end was cut by 6 bases, the J end by 6 bases, with 12 bases between. CDR3 nucleotide sequence: TGTGCCAGCAGGGACCTACTTACCGAGCAGTACTTC. Its protein is CASRDLLTEQYF.

The J gene is TRBJ1-2, the V gene TRBV4-3; the match to TRBD1 covers 11 bases. V was clipped by 4 bases and J by 4 bases; unmatched bases: 5. The CDR3 contains 15 residues. The V gene's germline CDR1 is LGHNA and CDR2 YSLEER. CDR3 in amino acids: CASSLTGTGGYGYTF. In DNA form, the CDR3 reads TGCGCCAGCAGCCTTACCGGGACAGGGGGCTATGGCTACACCTTC.

The genes are TRBV6-1 and TRBJ2-1, with TRBD1 matching 9 bases. Losses at the gene ends were 5 bases for V and 3 bases for J; bases not matched to a gene: 2. The CDR3 covers 14 residues. Germline loops: CDR1 MNHNS, CDR2 SASEGT. The CDR3 protein is CASSRDRVYNEQFF. The DNA of the CDR3 is TGTGCCAGCAGTAGGGACAGGGTCTACAATGAGCAGTTCTTC.

V gene TRBV20-1 combines with J gene TRBJ1-5, with a possible D match to TRBD1 (6 bases). The CDR3 is made up of 15 amino acids. Germline V lookup: CDR1 DFQATT, CDR2 SNEGSKA (reference sequence). Trimming took off 3 bases at V and 0 bases at J, with 12 bases between the two ends. This chain's CDR3 is CSASQGGYSNQPQHF. The CDR3 DNA reads TGCAGTGCTAGCCAAGGGGGGTATAGCAATCAGCCCCAGCATTTT.

The V call is TRBV5-1, the J call TRBJ2-5, with D uncertain. CDR3 length: 12 amino acids. The V end was cut by 5 bases, the J end by 2 bases, with 7 bases between. The germline CDR1 and CDR2 sequences are SGHRS and YFSETQ. The CDR3 nucleotides are TGCGCCAGCAGAGCGACACAAGAGACCCAGTACTTC. This translates into CASRATQETQYF.

V usage is TRBV29-1 and J usage is TRBJ1-1; the match to TRBD1 covers 9 bases. V shed 2 bases and J 5 bases; nucleotides not matched to a gene: 6. The CDR3 has 14 residues. The germline V gene encodes CDR1 SQVTM and CDR2 ANQGSEA. DNA of the CDR3: TGCAGCGTTGAAAGCGCACAGGGGGCGACTGAAGCTTTCTTT. It specifies CSVESAQGATEAFF.

The rearrangement links TRBV23-1 to TRBJ2-6; a weak D match, TRBD2 (5 bases). TRBV23-1 is annotated as an ORF whose role is uncertain. V was shortened by 7 bases and J by 0 bases, with 19 bases between the two germline ends. CDR3 length: 18 amino acids. The CDR3 DNA is TGCGCCAGCATTACATGCTCCGAGGGAGACTCTGGGGCCAACGTCCTGACTTTC. This translates into CASITCSEGDSGANVLTF.

The V and J genes are TRBV27 and TRBJ1-1, with TRBD1 identical over 7 bases. Germline loops: CDR1 MNHEY, CDR2 SMNVEV (reference sequence). V was clipped by 5 bases and J by 1 base; unmatched bases: 4. There are 14 residues in the CDR3. CDR3 region: CASSPPGGNTEAFF. CDR3 DNA sequence: TGTGCCAGCAGTCCACCAGGGGGGAACACTGAAGCTTTCTTT.